This T cell receptor beta chain is drawn from a study of shared clonotypes between healthy human individuals. Clones were sequenced by immunoSEQ multiplex PCR, and TCRdb holds only the in-frame ones, with some missing. Among more than 1 million clones, about four fifths were seen once, and the ten largest hold 0.52%. This clone has just one count. The germline V gene encodes CDR1 MDHEN and CDR2 SYDVKM. The CDR3 covers 15 residues. The J segment lost 7 bases and the V segment lost 6 bases, leaving 12 bases of the junction unmatched. The V call is TRBV28, the J call TRBJ2-7; TRBD1 agrees at 10 bases. The sequencing input was memory CD4+ T cells from PBMCs. Subset here: CD45RA-negative fraction. The source is a man younger than 30 in good health. Some clones in this sample may be carry-over from other donors' samples. This CDR3 reads CASSNPGQGRGEQYF. The DNA of the CDR3 is TGTGCCAGCAGCAACCCGGGACAGGGGAGAGGGGAGCAGTACTTC.